These 24 T cell receptor beta chains originate from one sample sequenced in a study of beta chain features in type 1 diabetes. Every bit of the isolated RNA underwent reverse transcription, so sequencing read expressed TCRB transcripts. Here immunoSEQ multiplex PCR was the method, and the copy in TCRdb shows in-frame clones only, minus some. The sample has about 150,000 clones; approximately 12% are singletons. The specimen was central memory CD4+ T cells from blood. The receptor set was obtained from a man between 18 and 35 years old in good health.

The sample holds a few counts of this clone. The chain joins TRBV2 to TRBJ1-2; D gene uncertain. Looked up from germline, CDR1 is SNHLY and CDR2 is FYNNEI. The CDR3 sequence is 12 residues long. With 8 bases removed from V and 4 bases from J, the gap between germline ends came to 11 bases. The CDR3 spells CASSQDSYGYTF. The DNA for the CDR3 is TGTGCCAGCTCCCAGGACTCCTATGGCTACACCTTC.

The rearrangement uses TRBV29-1 and TRBJ2-3; TRBD2 aligns across 8 bases. CDR3 length equals 15 residues. Germline CDR1 is SQVTM and CDR2 is ANQGSEA. The CDR3 is CTSAPTSGSTDTQYF. In DNA form, the CDR3 reads TGCACCTCCGCCCCTACTAGCGGAAGCACAGATACGCAGTATTTT.

This chain uses TRBV7-2 with TRBJ1-1; the D is unclear. The germline V gene has CDR1 SGHTA and CDR2 FQGNSA. V dropped 1 base and J dropped 8 bases, with 14 bases sitting between them. This CDR3 region has 14 residues. CDR3 in amino acids: CASSLDMGSQEAFF. Written as DNA, the CDR3 is TGTGCCAGCAGCTTAGATATGGGATCCCAAGAAGCTTTCTTT.

The chain employs TRBV18 and TRBJ2-7; D might be TRBD2 (5 bases). V lost 3 bases, J lost 6 bases, and 9 bases lay in between. Germline values: CDR1 KGHSH, CDR2 LQKENI. The CDR3 loop spans 12 amino acids. The CDR3 protein is CASSPLLGEQYF. The CDR3 bases are TGTGCCAGCTCACCCCTACTAGGCGAGCAGTACTTC.

V and J are TRBV7-2 and TRBJ2-7; D possibly corresponds to TRBD2 (6 bases). Germline V CDR1 and CDR2: SGHTA, FQGNSA. Between the trimmed V and J ends, which lost 4 bases and 12 bases, there was a span of 19 bases. This CDR3 has 13 amino acids. The CDR3 protein is CASSSFFAGYTYF. The CDR3 DNA sequence: TGTGCCAGCAGCTCCTTTTTTGCGGGATATACGTACTTC.

The chain employs TRBV7-6 and TRBJ2-3, with TRBD2 matching 7 bases. The junction had 4 bases not matched to a gene; V was cut back by 3 bases and J by 1 base. The germline V gene encodes CDR1 SGHVS and CDR2 FNYEAQ. The CDR3 is 15 residues long. CDR3 residues: CASSFSSGGTDTQYF. The CDR3 DNA reads TGTGCCAGCAGCTTCTCTAGCGGAGGCACAGATACGCAGTATTTT.

The chain carries TRBV27 and TRBJ1-1; D perhaps matches TRBD1 (5 bases). V was cut by 4 bases and J by 4 bases, with 10 bases left in between. Germline V CDR1 and CDR2: MNHEY, SMNVEV (reference sequence). The CDR3 covers 13 residues. The CDR3 nucleotides read TGTGCCAGCAGTTATAGAGGGACCACTGAAGCTTTCTTT. Translating it yields CASSYRGTTEAFF.

The V call is TRBV15, the J call TRBJ1-6, with TRBD1 identical over 7 bases. V dropped 5 bases and J dropped 11; count of bases not matched to a gene: 9. The CDR3 is made up of 14 amino acids. Looked up from germline, CDR1 is LNHNV and CDR2 is YYDKDF (reference sequence). Here the CDR3 reads CATSGGTVGTPLHF. CDR3 coding DNA: TGTGCCACCAGCGGAGGGACAGTAGGCACACCCCTCCACTTT.

The genes are TRBV15 and TRBJ1-1; no reliable D call. Germline lookup yields CDR1 LNHNV and CDR2 YYDKDF (reference sequence). CDR3 length: 13 residues. V was cut by 0 bases and J by 2 bases, with 4 bases left in between. CDR3 nucleotide sequence: TGTGCCACCAGCAGAGATAGCAACACTGAAGCTTTCTTT. This encodes CATSRDSNTEAFF.

This clone was detected only a few times. The chain links TRBV5-4 to TRBJ1-1; no clear D gene. The germline V gene has CDR1 SGHNT and CDR2 YYREEE (reference sequence). CDR3 size: 14 residues. V gave up 2 bases and J gave up 4 bases, with 12 bases separating them. The chain's CDR3 is CASSLLSPGTEAFF. The CDR3 DNA reads TGTGCCAGCAGCTTATTGAGCCCCGGCACTGAAGCTTTCTTT.

This clone was recorded many times. The chain is built from TRBV25-1 and TRBJ1-3, with a tentative D call TRBD1 (5 bases). The CDR3 has 15 amino acids. V lost 6 bases and J lost 4, with 16 bases in between. Germline V gene lookup returns CDR1 MGHDK and CDR2 SYGVNS. This chain's CDR3 is CASSTLTGYGNTIYF. In DNA, the CDR3 is TGTGCCAGCAGCACCCTCACAGGCTACGGAAACACCATATATTTT.

The chain recombines TRBV14 with TRBJ2-2; TRBD1 agrees at 7 bases. CDR1 SGHDN and CDR2 FVKESK come from the germline V gene. The CDR3 loop spans 16 amino acids. Trimming took 4 bases from V and 2 from J; bases not matched to a gene: 7. Here the CDR3 reads CASSLTTGSNTGELFF. The CDR3 nucleotides are TGTGCCAGCAGCCTAACGACAGGGTCTAACACCGGGGAGCTGTTTTTT.

This clone was seen at least ten times. The chain carries TRBV10-3 and TRBJ2-4; TRBD1 might be the D (6 bases). The CDR3 is made up of 14 amino acids. V dropped 11 bases and J dropped 1 base, with 15 bases sitting between them. The germline V gene encodes CDR1 ENHRY and CDR2 SYGVKD. The CDR3: CASKPTGAKNIQYF. Written as DNA, the CDR3 is TGTGCCTCGAAGCCAACAGGGGCCAAAAACATTCAGTACTTC.

In this sample, this clone turned up a few times. The chain recombines TRBV14 with TRBJ2-5, with 9 nucleotides matching TRBD1. From germline, CDR1 is SGHDN and CDR2 FVKESK. After removal of 2 bases from V and 5 bases from J, the junction contained 15 bases not matched to a gene. CDR3 length equals 18 residues. CDR3 DNA: TGTGCCAGCAGCCAAATCAGACAGGGGGGGATCCATCGGGAGACCCAGTACTTC. Translated: CASSQIRQGGIHRETQYF.

V is TRBV5-1 and J is TRBJ2-4; D perhaps matches TRBD1 (6 bases). In germline, CDR1 is SGHRS, CDR2 YFSETQ. V shed 0 bases and J shed 0 bases, with 19 bases lying between them. This CDR3 comprises 19 residues. The CDR3 spells CASSLAGTGSDVAKNIQYF. CDR3 nucleotide sequence: TGCGCCAGCAGCTTGGCGGGCACAGGGTCCGACGTAGCCAAAAACATTCAGTACTTC. Using reference TRBV5-1 and TRBJ2-4 for the parts outside the CDR3, the full variable domain is KAGVTQTPRYLIKTRGQQVTLSCSPISGHRSVSWYQQTPGQGLQFLFEYFSETQRNKGNFPGRFSGRQFSNSRSEMNVSTLELGDSALYLCASSLAGTGSDVAKNIQYFGAGTRLSVL.

The chain recombines TRBV7-9 with TRBJ2-3; TRBD2 aligns across 13 bases. Looked up from germline, CDR1 is SEHNR and CDR2 is FQNEAQ (reference sequence). The J segment lost 5 bases and the V segment lost 3 bases, leaving 5 bases of the junction unmatched. This CDR3 has 16 residues. CDR3 sequence reads: CASSFGLAGVGDTQYF. The CDR3 DNA follows: TGTGCCAGCAGCTTCGGACTAGCGGGAGTGGGAGATACGCAGTATTTT.

The V and J genes are TRBV7-2 and TRBJ2-3; 12 nucleotides agree with TRBD2. Germline V CDR1 and CDR2: SGHTA, FQGNSA. V shed 5 bases, J shed 2 bases, and the junction held 5 bases outside the gene matches. The CDR3 is 16 amino acids. The CDR3, as DNA: TGTGCCAGCAGCCTTCGACTAGCGGGGGCCACAGATACGCAGTATTTT. Protein product: CASSLRLAGATDTQYF. The variable domain in full, completed from reference TRBV7-2 and TRBJ2-3, reads GAGVSQSPSNKVTEKGKDVELRCDPISGHTALYWYRQSLGQGLEFLIYFQGNSAPDKSGLPSDRFSAERTGGSVSTLTIQRTQQEDSAVYLCASSLRLAGATDTQYFGPGTRLTVL.

The V and J genes are TRBV7-8 and TRBJ2-1, with a possible D match to TRBD2 (5 bases). The CDR3 length is 15 residues. Between the trimmed V and J ends, which lost 5 bases and 3 bases, there was a span of 14 bases. CDR1 SGHVS and CDR2 FQNEAQ come from the germline V gene. CDR3 sequence reads: CASSPYGRVYNEQFF. CDR3 coding DNA: TGTGCCAGCAGCCCATACGGGCGGGTCTACAATGAGCAGTTCTTC.

This clone was seen a few times. The J gene is TRBJ2-7, the V gene TRBV4-2, with 10 bases identical to TRBD2. This CDR3 is 14 amino acids long. J gave up 6 bases and V 0 bases, and 2 bases lay outside the gene matches. The V gene's germline CDR1 is LGHNA and CDR2 YNFKEQ. The CDR3 is CASSQDGTSVEQYF. The CDR3 nucleotides are TGTGCCAGCAGCCAAGATGGGACTAGCGTCGAGCAGTACTTC.

The chain has TRBV5-1 and TRBJ2-5; weak D call: TRBD2 (5 bases). Germline assignment: CDR1 SGHRS and CDR2 YFSETQ. The CDR3 length is 13 residues. V was trimmed by 4 bases and J by 2 bases, leaving 9 bases between them. The CDR3 is CASSPEGQETQYF. In nucleotides, the CDR3 is TGCGCCAGCAGCCCCGAGGGTCAAGAGACCCAGTACTTC. The complete variable domain, with remaining parts taken from reference TRBV5-1 and TRBJ2-5, reads KAGVTQTPRYLIKTRGQQVTLSCSPISGHRSVSWYQQTPGQGLQFLFEYFSETQRNKGNFPGRFSGRQFSNSRSEMNVSTLELGDSALYLCASSPEGQETQYFGPGTRLLVL.

This clone was recorded many times. The gene calls are TRBV10-3 and TRBJ2-5; D could derive from TRBD1 or TRBD2 (5 bases each). The CDR3 length is 14 residues. Trimming left V 6 bases short and J 1 base short, with 12 bases between. In germline, CDR1 is ENHRY, CDR2 SYGVKD. The CDR3 bases are TGTGCCATCAGCTCCGGGACGTTCCAAGAGACCCAGTACTTC. It translates to CAISSGTFQETQYF.

The chain joins TRBV19 to TRBJ2-5; 9 bases match TRBD1. J lost 7 bases, V lost 9 bases, and 18 bases had no gene match. The length of the CDR3 is 16 residues. Germline V gene lookup returns CDR1 LNHDA and CDR2 SQIVND (reference sequence). In DNA form, the CDR3 reads TGTGCCAGCAGTGGACAGGGGCCGCGTGGCGCCGGGACCCAGTACTTC. It is translated as CASSGQGPRGAGTQYF.

The genes are TRBV7-2 and TRBJ2-2; 13 bases are a match to TRBD2. V lost 7 bases to trimming and J lost 2 bases; unmatched junction nucleotides: 4. This CDR3 is 16 amino acids long. Germline-derived CDR1 and CDR2 are SGHTA and FQGNSA. The CDR3 is CASTGLAGANTGELFF. The DNA for the CDR3 is TGTGCCAGCACCGGACTAGCGGGGGCTAACACCGGGGAGCTGTTTTTT. The whole variable domain, remainder taken from reference TRBV7-2 and TRBJ2-2, is GAGVSQSPSNKVTEKGKDVELRCDPISGHTALYWYRQSLGQGLEFLIYFQGNSAPDKSGLPSDRFSAERTGGSVSTLTIQRTQQEDSAVYLCASTGLAGANTGELFFGEGSRLTVL.

The gene calls are TRBV7-3 and TRBJ1-6; 11 bases map to TRBD1. V gave up 5 bases and J gave up 11 bases; unmatched junction bases: 2. The CDR3 length is 13 residues. Germline V gives CDR1 SGHTA, CDR2 FQGTGA. This chain's CDR3 is CASSRGQGAPLHF. The CDR3 region has the DNA TGTGCCAGCAGCCGGGGACAGGGGGCACCCCTCCACTTT.